A selection of T cell receptor beta chains follows, all from one sample in a study of spatial heterogeneity in lung cancer. TCRdb re-analysed the 5' RACE reads in MiXCR, keeping a single row per CDR3 protein. The data show approximately 25,000 distinct CDR3 sequences, 8% to 10% seen once. This specimen consisted of lung tumor tissue, obtained at surgery. Receptor source: a male donor with early-stage non-small cell lung cancer. Both conserved end residues are part of each CDR3. Some rows have no size entry. The others give once, few or many, or a class for an expanded clone.

cdr3_length	clone_size	j_call	v_call	cdr3_aa
13	many	TRBJ2-7	TRBV12-3/TRBV12-4	CASSLGRPYEQYF
12	medium-sized	TRBJ2-7	TRBV28	CASYAGSYEQYF
14	few	TRBJ1-3	TRBV20-1	CSAGSKGLGNTIYF
15	few	TRBJ2-2	TRBV28	CASRGGTGKTGELFF
15	many	TRBJ2-2	TRBV20-1	CSARDARFGTGELFF
15	NA	TRBJ1-5	TRBV7-2	CASSLDQGRGQPQHF
16	many	TRBJ1-5	TRBV5-4	CASSFTGTGGNQPQHF
10	NA	TRBJ2-1	TRBV30	CAWSINEQFF
17	medium-sized	TRBJ2-3	TRBV15	CATSRGRGRDRTDTQYF
13	NA	TRBJ2-7	TRBV20-1	CSARQGYSYEQYF
14	many	TRBJ2-7	TRBV28	CASRMDPHPYEQYF
14	NA	TRBJ2-7	TRBV6-2/TRBV6-3	CASSYGTSGRNPYF
11	many	TRBJ2-1	TRBV28	CASSRLWEQFF
14	NA	TRBJ2-7	TRBV11-2	CASRLSVDSPPQYF
15	many	TRBJ2-5	TRBV11-2	CASSLDLQRKETQYF
12	many	TRBJ1-2	TRBV10-3	CAISQPQGGYTF
17	many	TRBJ2-1	TRBV5-1	CASSFLSSYGSYNEQFF
14	many	TRBJ2-5	TRBV5-5	CASSSTGRQETQYF
17	many	TRBJ2-3	TRBV6-6	CASSYNEGQGKTDTQYF
14	NA	TRBJ2-1	TRBV11-2	CASSHSGFYNEQFF
15	many	TRBJ1-5	TRBV10-3	CAISESDRANQPQHF
14	many	TRBJ2-7	TRBV11-2	CASSPGTDLNEQYF
13	few	TRBJ1-5	TRBV27	CASSFWVGQPQHF
14	many	TRBJ1-2	TRBV7-9	CASSRGTEGYGYTF
15	many	TRBJ1-6	TRBV2	CASRSSGARNSPLHF
16	many	TRBJ2-1	TRBV18	CASSPVRGGSHNEQFF
13	many	TRBJ2-7	TRBV5-5	CASGPGGNYEQYF
16	few	TRBJ2-3	TRBV20-1	CSARAPGGARADTQYF
15	many	TRBJ2-3	TRBV15	CATSRDHEGTDTQYF
14	NA	TRBJ1-4	TRBV18	CASSPGQGREKLFF
17	many	TRBJ2-4	TRBV3-1	CASSPRQGQGDKNIQYF
15	NA	TRBJ2-7	TRBV5-1	CASSQLAGSSYEQYF
17	many	TRBJ2-3	TRBV4-2	CASSQAGGQGARDTQYF
18	NA	TRBJ2-7	TRBV11-2	CASSTTGGAGQISYEQYF
15	many	TRBJ2-7	TRBV3-1	CASSQQPGPTYEQYF